The clone carrying this T cell receptor beta chain was counted only a few times. Its specificity is unknown. Aged 18 to 65, the patients had hyperthyroidism that was newly diagnosed and had lasted under 2 months. Diagnosis relied on clinical symptoms, serum thyroxine and TRAb, thyroid ultrasound and orbital computed tomography. The CDR3 covers 15 residues. Germline trimming cut 0 bases from V and 4 bases from J; bases unmatched to any gene: 5. Per the germline V gene, CDR1 is MNHEY and CDR2 is SVGAGI. The investigators amplified TCR beta CDR3 regions from RNA transcripts. The TCR CDR3 was amplified in a first-round RT-PCR using the HTBI primer set. One entry per CDR3 protein, called by TCRdb with MiXCR from the multiplex PCR reads. The profile shows fewer than 900,000 distinct CDR3 sequences, less than 20% of them singletons. The source of the sample is a study of T cells in Graves' hyperthyroidism and ophthalmopathy.

Whole-study results and caveats: Most thyroid-expanded clonotypes above 0.001 were also found in blood. Model-based prediction identified ophthalmopathy a median about 6 months prior to its onset.

Source material: blood. The gene calls are TRBV6-5 and TRBJ1-2; 7 nucleotides match TRBD1. This TCR was recovered from a young man with Graves' hyperthyroidism. In DNA form, the CDR3 reads TGTGCCAGCAGTTACTCGCCGACAGGGCGCTATGGCTACACCTTC. This codes for CASSYSPTGRYGYTF.